The rows below give T cell receptor beta chains drawn from one sample of a study of cytomegalovirus exposure and HLA in healthy donors. TCRdb's copy holds only in-frame clones and misses some; the assay was immunoSEQ multiplex PCR. This sample yields about 100,000 clones, of which approximately 80% are seen a single time; about 0.71% belongs to the top ten. Material: PBMCs. The receptors here all came from a woman in her sixties in good health and CMV-seronegative. Both conserved end residues are trimmed from each CDR3. Each record gives: V gene, CDR3 protein.

TRBV6-4 ASSAQGATDTQY
TRBV11-2 ASSRNSGTHYEQY
TRBV19 ASSIEAGLGELF
TRBV29-1 SVEEGTSFETQY
TRBV9 ASSAGQGDYGYT
TRBV4-1 ASSHPRGGISGNTIY
TRBV5-6 ASSWYRGQPQH
TRBV5-4 ASSQDRPSSGNTIY
TRBV28 ASRRQGVVYEQY
TRBV7-2 ASSLGTGVSPLH
TRBV5-1 ASSPGLAGAQETQY
TRBV6-5 ASSYLASSITQGTF
TRBV6-1 ASSSGRDSPLH
TRBV10-1 ASSAGRGMNTEAF
TRBV10-2 ASGQAPYGYT
TRBV18 ASSASGGIVEGRQY
TRBV20-1 SASTGPEQY
TRBV4-3 ASSQGDRSNYGYT
TRBV7-2 ASSRTKDQY
TRBV7-9 ASSLALAPRSYEQY
TRBV7-2 ASSLGVSNQPQH
TRBV6-6 ASSYGENEKLF
TRBV27 ATGQKINYGYT
TRBV6-5 ASGARANEKLF
TRBV6-5 ASSYSGTGGTPLH
TRBV9 ASSVGNGGYT
TRBV7-2 ASSPGPSNQPQH
TRBV29-1 SVELTARGEQY
TRBV5-1 ASSLRQGMNTEAF
TRBV1 TSSPGETQY
TRBV7-9 ASTMTEYNEQF
TRBV10-3 AISEPTSSTDTQY
TRBV7-7 ASSLVGQGQETQY
TRBV7-2 ASSLLEVVRYGYT
TRBV19 ASSIAGGGGELF
TRBV19 ASRASGGTGELF
TRBV5-1 ASSPGAGVLTGELF
TRBV5-4 ASSSNGQGPVNTQY
TRBV5-1 ASSSGGAPYNEQF
TRBV10-3 AISVQGAEPQH
TRBV7-2 ASSPPRTGRDGYT
TRBV4-1 ASSQGTVDSYEQY
TRBV6-5 ASSRTSGYNEQF
TRBV11-2 ASSRTNYEQY
TRBV9 ASSPPGGRGANVLT
TRBV28 ASSRQVTYGYT
TRBV4-3 ASSQERGGVETQY
TRBV4-3 ASSQGTGGSYEQY
TRBV27 ASSLAPVDYEQY
TRBV28 ASSFGLLAGAGEQF
TRBV2 ASIRTSIYNSPLH
TRBV29-1 SSFTGSPDGYT
TRBV6-5 ASSRPGTGFLGYT
TRBV4-1 ASSQEGLSTDTQY
TRBV6-1 ASREGLAEQF
TRBV5-8 ASSLVRGSDTQY
TRBV5-1 ASSLGTASYEQY
TRBV9 ASSTSREETQY
TRBV2 ASTGSANTGELF